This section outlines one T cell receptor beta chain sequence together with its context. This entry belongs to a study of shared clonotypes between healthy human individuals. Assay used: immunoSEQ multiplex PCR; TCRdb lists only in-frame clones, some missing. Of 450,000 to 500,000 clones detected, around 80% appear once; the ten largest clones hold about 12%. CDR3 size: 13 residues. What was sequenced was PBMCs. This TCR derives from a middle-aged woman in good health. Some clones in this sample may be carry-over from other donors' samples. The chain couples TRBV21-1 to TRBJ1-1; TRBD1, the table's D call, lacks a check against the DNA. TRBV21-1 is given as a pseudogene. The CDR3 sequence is CASPGQGGTEAFF. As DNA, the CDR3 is TGTGCCAGCCCCGGGCAGGGCGGCACTGAAGCTTTCTTT.